This record covers a single T cell receptor (beta chain). CD4+ cells yielded CD45RA+ naive and CD45RA-negative memory subsets. Deep level was the assay's run setting. In the original workflow: Because ImmunoSEQ provided only junction sequences with no quality scores, the filtering differed. Here immunoSEQ multiplex PCR was the method, and the copy in TCRdb shows in-frame clones only, minus some. The V and J calls and clone size come from that table; D and trimming were worked out from the DNA. The sample includes some 900,000 clones, approximately 80% of them seen just once. The data stem from a study of shared clonotypes between healthy human individuals. The CDR3 length is 16 residues. V lost 6 bases to trimming and J lost 2 bases, with 17 bases between them. The germline V gene has CDR1 LNHDA and CDR2 SQIVND (reference sequence).

Source material: memory CD4+ T cells sorted from blood. Subset here: CD45RA-negative fraction. The V call is TRBV19, the J call TRBJ1-5; possibly TRBD1 for D (6 bases). This clonotype was sampled from a man aged 18 to 30 in good health. The CDR3 coding sequence is TGTGCCAGTAGCCTAGAGGGGGGGCTTGGCAATCAGCCCCAGCATTTT. This translates into CASSLEGGLGNQPQHF. The full variable domain, in which reference TRBV19 and TRBJ1-5 provide the parts outside the CDR3, is DGGITQSPKYLFRKEGQNVTLSCEQNLNHDAMYWYRQDPGQGLRLIYYSQIVNDFQKGDIAEGYSVSREKKESFPLTVTSAQKNPTAFYLCASSLEGGLGNQPQHFGDGTRLSIL.